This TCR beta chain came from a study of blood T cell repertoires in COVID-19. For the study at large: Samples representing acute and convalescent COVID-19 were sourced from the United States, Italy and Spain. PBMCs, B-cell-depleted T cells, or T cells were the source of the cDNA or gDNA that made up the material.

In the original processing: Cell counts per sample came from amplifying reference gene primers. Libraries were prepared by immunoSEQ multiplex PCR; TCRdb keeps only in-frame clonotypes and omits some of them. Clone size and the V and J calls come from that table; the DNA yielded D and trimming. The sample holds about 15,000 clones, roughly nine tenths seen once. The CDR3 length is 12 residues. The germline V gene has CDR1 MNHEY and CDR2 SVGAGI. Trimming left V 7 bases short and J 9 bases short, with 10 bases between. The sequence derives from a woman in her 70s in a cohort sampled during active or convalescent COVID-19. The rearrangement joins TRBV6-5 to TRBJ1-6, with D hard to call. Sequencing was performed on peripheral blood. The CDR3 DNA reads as TGTGCCAGCACTACCCTAGGTTCACCCCTCCACTTT. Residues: CASTTLGSPLHF.